This T cell receptor beta chain was obtained from a study of cytomegalovirus exposure and HLA in healthy donors. Researchers ran the PCR with 60 Vbeta and 13 Jbeta primers. TCRdb's table, derived via immunoSEQ multiplex PCR, lists solely in-frame clones and lacks some. The table lists 55,000 to 80,000 clones, approximately 75% of them singletons. Germline assignment: CDR1 SEHNR and CDR2 FQNEAQ (reference sequence). Trimming cost V 3 bases and J 2 bases, with 8 bases left between them. CDR3 length: 13 amino acids. Sequenced: PBMCs. This chain connects TRBV7-9 to TRBJ2-7; D not resolved. This sequence was found in a man in his fifties or sixties in good health and CMV-seropositive. The CDR3 region has the DNA TGTGCCAGCAGCTTGGCTGCAACCTACGAGCAGTACTTC. Amino acid sequence: CASSLAATYEQYF.